What follows are 17 T cell receptor beta chains derived from one specimen sequenced in a study of blood T cell repertoires in COVID-19. Clones were read by immunoSEQ multiplex PCR, and TCRdb kept only the in-frame ones, dropping some. The sample shows 90,000 to 100,000 clones, about 86% of them seen only once. Sequenced sample: peripheral blood. These receptors were collected from a man in his 60s with acute or convalescent COVID-19.

The count of this clone is one. The chain joins TRBV19 to TRBJ1-4; D is perhaps TRBD1 (5 bases). This CDR3 comprises 16 residues. CDR1 is LNHDA and CDR2 is SQIVND in the germline V gene (reference sequence). Trimming left V 6 bases short and J 6 bases short, with 20 bases between. The CDR3: CASRIEGSGIHEKLFF. The CDR3 DNA reads TGTGCCAGTAGGATCGAAGGTTCAGGGATCCATGAAAAACTGTTTTTT.

This clone was seen once. The rearrangement joins TRBV14 to TRBJ2-7, with 7 bases lining up with TRBD2. The germline gives CDR1 SGHDN, CDR2 FVKESK. This CDR3 has 16 amino acids. V lost 1 base, J lost 0 bases, and 6 bases stayed unmatched. CDR3 protein: CASSQAGGLFSYEQYF. The CDR3 bases are TGTGCCAGCAGCCAAGCCGGGGGGTTGTTCTCCTACGAGCAGTACTTC.

The rearrangement uses TRBV25-1 and TRBJ1-2; D is perhaps TRBD1 (5 bases). Trimming removed 6 bases at V and 4 bases at J, with 18 bases between. The CDR3 length is 15 residues. Germline loops: CDR1 MGHDK, CDR2 SYGVNS. CDR3 nucleotides: TGTGCCAGCAGATTAAAGAAGGGGTCGGCCTATGGCTACACCTTC. Its translation is CASRLKKGSAYGYTF.

V gene TRBV6-5 combines with J gene TRBJ2-7, with 13 nucleotides matching TRBD2. V was pared by 4 bases and J by 8 bases, with 8 bases of the junction left unmatched. Germline lookup yields CDR1 MNHEY and CDR2 SVGAGI. The CDR3 consists of 15 residues. CDR3 bases: TGTGCCAGCAGTTCCAGGACTAGCGGGGGTTCTAAGCAGTACTTC. The encoded protein is CASSSRTSGGSKQYF.

J is TRBJ1-6 and V is TRBV7-3, with D possibly being TRBD1 (6 bases). Germline assignment: CDR1 SGHTA and CDR2 FQGTGA. The V and J ends lost 3 bases and 9 bases respectively, with 12 bases between them. The CDR3 length is 14 residues. The DNA of the CDR3 is TGTGCCAGCAGCTTGGGGGGGCGCGTTTCACCCCTCCACTTT. Its translation is CASSLGGRVSPLHF.

The chain links TRBV19 to TRBJ1-6; 9 bases are shared with TRBD1. The CDR3 covers 16 residues. V trimming: 5 bases; J trimming: 5 bases; junction bases outside the gene matches: 7. From germline, CDR1 is LNHDA and CDR2 SQIVND (reference sequence). CDR3 loop: CASSLSGDRDNSPLHF. CDR3 coding DNA: TGTGCCAGTAGTTTATCAGGGGACAGGGATAATTCACCCCTCCACTTT.

The gene calls are TRBV10-3 and TRBJ1-2, with D perhaps matching TRBD1 (5 bases). CDR1 is ENHRY and CDR2 is SYGVKD in the germline V gene. Trimming removed 3 bases at V and 4 bases at J, with 9 bases between. The CDR3 loop spans 13 amino acids. This CDR3 reads CAISDRVLYGYTF. CDR3 sequence (DNA): TGTGCCATCAGTGACAGGGTCCTCTATGGCTACACCTTC.

The J gene is TRBJ2-1, the V gene TRBV7-2; the match to TRBD1 covers 10 bases. Per the germline V gene, CDR1 is SGHTA and CDR2 is FQGNSA. The CDR3 consists of 15 residues. V shed 1 base, J shed 12 bases, and the junction held 9 bases outside the gene matches. DNA of the CDR3: TGTGCCAGCAGCTTAGAGGGACAGGGGTTTATGGTGCAGTTCTTC. Translated, it gives CASSLEGQGFMVQFF.

This rearrangement joins TRBV11-2 to TRBJ2-3; 10 bases are shared with TRBD1. CDR3 length equals 15 residues. Germline CDR1 and CDR2: SGHAT and FQNNGV. V trimming: 5 bases; J trimming: 4 bases; junction bases outside the gene matches: 6. DNA of the CDR3: TGTGCCAGCAGCGTGACAGGGGGCAGGTCAGATACGCAGTATTTT. It translates to CASSVTGGRSDTQYF.

This chain uses TRBV4-1 with TRBJ1-2; D ambiguous. Trimming cost V 5 bases and J 7 bases, with 17 bases left between them. Germline V CDR1 and CDR2: MGHRA, YSYEKL. This CDR3 spans 14 amino acids. The CDR3 loop is CASSYYDGPSGYTF. In nucleotides, the CDR3 is TGCGCCAGCAGCTACTACGACGGTCCTTCTGGCTACACCTTC.

The CDR3 reads CASSFRQLNEKLFF. DNA of the CDR3: TGTGCCAGCAGCTTCCGACAGTTGAATGAAAAACTGTTTTTT. J is TRBJ1-4 and V is TRBV13; D perhaps matches TRBD1 (5 bases). CDR1 PRHDT and CDR2 FYEKMQ come from the germline V gene (reference sequence). Trimming stripped 3 bases from V and 5 bases from J, with 10 bases between. CDR3 length: 14 residues.

The V gene is TRBV6-5, the J gene TRBJ1-4; D possibly corresponds to TRBD1 (6 bases). CDR1 and CDR2 from the germline V gene are MNHEY and SVGAGI. Trimming left V 5 bases short and J 8 bases short, with 15 bases between. This CDR3 comprises 14 residues. The CDR3 nucleotides are TGTGCCAGCAGTCCCCGCGGGGGCGGCGAAAAACTGTTTTTT. Translated, it gives CASSPRGGGEKLFF.

The J gene is TRBJ2-4, the V gene TRBV19; 8 nucleotides match TRBD1. The length of the CDR3 is 13 residues. The trim removed 5 bases at V and 5 bases at J, leaving 2 bases unmatched. Germline V CDR1 and CDR2: LNHDA, SQIVND (reference sequence). DNA for the CDR3: TGTGCCAGTAGTTCGACAGGGGAAAACATTCAGTACTTC. This translates into CASSSTGENIQYF.

This clone occurred once. The rearrangement joins TRBV6-6 to TRBJ2-1, with TRBD1 as a possible D gene (6 bases). This CDR3 is 15 amino acids long. V was shortened by 2 bases and J by 8 bases, with 16 bases between the two germline ends. The germline V gene encodes CDR1 MNHNY and CDR2 SVGAGI (reference sequence). The CDR3 sequence is CASSYAQGAGDEQFF. In DNA form, the CDR3 reads TGTGCCAGCAGTTACGCCCAGGGAGCAGGGGATGAGCAGTTCTTC.

The chain has TRBV6-2 or TRBV6-3 and TRBJ1-5, with TRBD1 matching 8 bases. In germline, CDR1 is MNHEY, CDR2 SVGEGT. The CDR3 spans 15 residues. Trimming cost V 5 bases and J 7 bases; bases outside gene matches: 10. The CDR3 is CASSDLTGVGQPQHF. CDR3 DNA: TGTGCCAGCAGTGACCTGACAGGGGTAGGGCAGCCCCAGCATTTT.

This clone was detected only once. The rearrangement uses TRBV4-1 and TRBJ2-1; the D gene is possibly TRBD1 (6 bases). The CDR3 has 16 amino acids. Germline loops: CDR1 MGHRA, CDR2 YSYEKL. V was trimmed by 3 bases and J by 0 bases, leaving 12 bases between them. The DNA for the CDR3 is TGCGCCAGCAGCCACGGTGACAGGAGCTCCTACAATGAGCAGTTCTTC. Translation: CASSHGDRSSYNEQFF.

The chain links TRBV5-1 to TRBJ2-7, with 8 bases lining up with TRBD1. The CDR3 is 14 amino acids. Germline CDR1 and CDR2: SGHRS and YFSETQ. J gave up 7 bases and V 3 bases, and 9 bases lay outside the gene matches. Written as DNA, the CDR3 is TGCGCCAGCAGCTCCGGCCGGGACAGGAGGGAGCAGTACTTC. It codes for CASSSGRDRREQYF.